A selection of T cell receptor beta chains follows, all from one sample in a study of OX40 agonist ivuxolimab in advanced cancers. Measured with immunoSEQ multiplex PCR; TCRdb has only the in-frame clones, and not every one. The sample contains over 55,000 clones, around 80% of which appear only once. The sequenced sample was CD4+ or CD8+ T cells sorted from blood, obtained in a trial of the OX40 agonist ivuxolimab. The receptors were sampled from an adult with an advanced solid tumor such as melanoma, head and neck, liver or kidney cancer. Each CDR3 is given with its conserved first and last residue. A D gene is named only where the DNA matches it firmly.

V gene: TRBV29-1; D gene: .; CDR3 protein: CSARRSGSYEQYF
V gene: TRBV5-1; D gene: .; CDR3 protein: CASSRGSSNTGELFF
V gene: TRBV27; D gene: .; CDR3 protein: CASRDQETEAFF
V gene: TRBV9; D gene: .; CDR3 protein: CASSVAPDGYVGGYTF
V gene: TRBV19; D gene: .; CDR3 protein: CASSTGVGTEAFF
V gene: TRBV4-1; D gene: .; CDR3 protein: CASSQVAQGTNTEAFF
V gene: TRBV28; D gene: TRBD1; CDR3 protein: CASTIQGIYNSPLHF
V gene: TRBV30; D gene: .; CDR3 protein: CAWSWDYEQYF
V gene: TRBV7-9; D gene: .; CDR3 protein: CASSYILSRGAPYNEQFF
V gene: TRBV7-2; D gene: TRBD2; CDR3 protein: CASSFTREGDTQYF
V gene: TRBV6-4; D gene: .; CDR3 protein: CASSLIAVSSYNEQFF
V gene: TRBV28; D gene: TRBD1; CDR3 protein: CASRPGGVALYGYTF
V gene: TRBV5-1; D gene: TRBD2; CDR3 protein: CASSFVAGGQNEQFF
V gene: TRBV7-6; D gene: .; CDR3 protein: CASSSRQNLYVEGLETQYF
V gene: TRBV9; D gene: TRBD1; CDR3 protein: CASSRGQNYGYTF
V gene: TRBV19; D gene: TRBD1; CDR3 protein: CASSPGAGGVGKLFF
V gene: TRBV18; D gene: TRBD2; CDR3 protein: CASSPLPDGGIKNIQYF
V gene: TRBV5-4; D gene: TRBD2; CDR3 protein: CASTSIVSGSRADTQYF
V gene: TRBV5-6; D gene: .; CDR3 protein: CASNRRLLDEQYF
V gene: TRBV5-6; D gene: .; CDR3 protein: CASSRDYGYTF
V gene: TRBV7-9; D gene: .; CDR3 protein: CASSLAGASGEQYF
V gene: TRBV19; D gene: TRBD1; CDR3 protein: CASTLTGGWGYTF
V gene: TRBV25-1; D gene: .; CDR3 protein: CASSDDRDHPWQNTEAFF
V gene: TRBV7-9; D gene: .; CDR3 protein: CASRAIGTLDDYNEQFF